This T cell receptor (beta chain) was sequenced during a study of shared clonotypes between healthy human individuals. Splitting of CD4+ cells produced CD45RA+ naive and CD45RA-negative memory subsets. Genomic DNA of every subset was divided equally among multiple immunoSEQ plates. The method was immunoSEQ multiplex PCR; TCRdb's version includes in-frame clones alone and lacks a portion of them. The data show around 700,000 clones, around 78% seen once. The count of this clone is one. From germline, CDR1 is SEHNR and CDR2 FQNEAQ (reference sequence). The CDR3 runs 13 residues. V lost 6 bases to trimming and J lost 4 bases, with 12 bases between them.

The clonotype was recovered from a woman in her thirties in good health. What was sequenced was memory CD4+ T cells sorted from blood. The subset was: CD45RA-negative fraction. The gene calls are TRBV7-9 and TRBJ1-2; perhaps TRBD1 as D (5 bases). CDR3 nucleotides: TGTGCCAGCAGGCCCGCGGGGGGCTATGGCTACACCTTC. Amino acids: CASRPAGGYGYTF.